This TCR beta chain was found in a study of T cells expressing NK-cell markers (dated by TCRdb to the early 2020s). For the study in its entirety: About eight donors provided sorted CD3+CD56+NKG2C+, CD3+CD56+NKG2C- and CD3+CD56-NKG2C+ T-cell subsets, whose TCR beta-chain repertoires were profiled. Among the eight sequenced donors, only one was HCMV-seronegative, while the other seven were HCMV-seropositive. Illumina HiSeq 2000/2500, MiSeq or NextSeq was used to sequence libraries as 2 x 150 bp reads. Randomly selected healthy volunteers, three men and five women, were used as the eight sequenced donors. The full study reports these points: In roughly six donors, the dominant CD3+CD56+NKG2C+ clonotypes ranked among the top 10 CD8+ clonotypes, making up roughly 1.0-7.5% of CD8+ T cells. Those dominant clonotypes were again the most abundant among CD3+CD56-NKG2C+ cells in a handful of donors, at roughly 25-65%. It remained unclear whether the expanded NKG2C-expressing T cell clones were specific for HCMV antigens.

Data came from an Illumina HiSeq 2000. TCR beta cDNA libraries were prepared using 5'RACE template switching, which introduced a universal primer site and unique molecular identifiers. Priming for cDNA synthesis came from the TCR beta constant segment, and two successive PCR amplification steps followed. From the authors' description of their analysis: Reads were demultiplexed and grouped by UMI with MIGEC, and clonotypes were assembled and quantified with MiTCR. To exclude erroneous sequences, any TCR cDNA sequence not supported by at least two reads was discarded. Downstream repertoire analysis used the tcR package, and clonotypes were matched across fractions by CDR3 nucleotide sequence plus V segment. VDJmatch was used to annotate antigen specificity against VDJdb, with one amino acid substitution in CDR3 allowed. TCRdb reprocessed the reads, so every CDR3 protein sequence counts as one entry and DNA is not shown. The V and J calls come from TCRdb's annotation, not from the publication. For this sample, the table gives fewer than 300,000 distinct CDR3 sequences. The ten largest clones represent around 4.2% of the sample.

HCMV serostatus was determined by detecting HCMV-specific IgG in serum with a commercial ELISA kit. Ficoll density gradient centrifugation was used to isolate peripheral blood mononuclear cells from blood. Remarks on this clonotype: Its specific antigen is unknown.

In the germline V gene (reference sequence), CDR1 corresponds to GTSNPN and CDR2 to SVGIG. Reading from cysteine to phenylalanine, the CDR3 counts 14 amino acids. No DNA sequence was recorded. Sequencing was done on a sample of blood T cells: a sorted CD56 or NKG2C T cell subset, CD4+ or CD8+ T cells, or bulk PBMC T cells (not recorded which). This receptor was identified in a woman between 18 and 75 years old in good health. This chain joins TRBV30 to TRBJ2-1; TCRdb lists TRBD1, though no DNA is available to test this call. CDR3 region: CAWSTGVPYNEQFF.